This is a list of T cell receptor beta chains from one sample in a study of shared clonotypes between healthy human individuals. Clones were read by immunoSEQ multiplex PCR, and TCRdb kept only the in-frame ones, dropping some. The sample records fewer than 3 million clones, 92% being singletons. The specimen sequenced was naive CD4+ T cells from PBMCs. The origin of the receptors is a man between 18 and 29 years old in good health. Some clones in this sample may be carry-over from other donors' samples. Each CDR3 is given with its conserved first and last residue. Each record gives: clone size, D gene, J gene, V gene, CDR3 DNA, CDR3 protein. A D gene is named only where the DNA matches it firmly. Not every row has a clone size; where given, it reads once, few, many or a size class.

- - TRBJ2-1 TRBV6-4 TGTGCCAGCAGTGGGACATCACAGGGTGAGCAGTTCTTC CASSGTSQGEQFF
- - TRBJ2-5 TRBV29-1 TGCAGCGCCCTAAGGGGTCAACTGGAGACCCAGTACTTC CSALRGQLETQYF
- - TRBJ1-5 TRBV6-4 TGTGCCAGCAGTGACTATTGGATCGTAGGGGAATATTGCAATCAGCCCCAGCATTTT CASSDYWIVGEYCNQPQHF
- - TRBJ2-2 TRBV27 TGTGCCAGCCAGGGGGGGCGCGACACCGGGGAGCTGTTTTTT CASQGGRDTGELFF
- - TRBJ1-1 TRBV29-1 TGCAGCGTTGAGGATACGGCGAACACTGAAGCTTTCTTT CSVEDTANTEAFF
- - TRBJ1-5 TRBV28 TGTGCCAGCAGTTTTAGGTCAACGGGGAATCAGCCCCAGCATTTT CASSFRSTGNQPQHF
- TRBD1 TRBJ1-4 TRBV28 TGTGCCAGCAGACGGACAGGGGTTAATGAAAAACTGTTTTTT CASRRTGVNEKLFF
- - TRBJ2-2 TRBV25-1 TGTGCCAGCAGTGAATTTCGGCAGGGCGGAACCGGGGAGCTGTTTTTT CASSEFRQGGTGELFF
- - TRBJ1-5 TRBV6-5 TGTGCCAGCCGGGTCGGACCGGCTCATCAGCCCCAGCATTTT CASRVGPAHQPQHF
once - TRBJ2-2 TRBV28 TGTGCCAGTTTCTCTTTGACAGCGAAAGGGTACACCGGGGAGCTGTTTTTT CASFSLTAKGYTGELFF
- TRBD2 TRBJ2-7 TRBV7-3 TGTGCCAGCAGCCCCCTTATCGGACTAGCGGGACTGTACGAGCAGTACTTC CASSPLIGLAGLYEQYF
- TRBD1 TRBJ1-4 TRBV6-1 TGTGCCAGCAGTGAGAAATCGACAGGGTATGGTAATGAAAAACTGTTTTTT CASSEKSTGYGNEKLFF
- - TRBJ2-7 TRBV5-1 TGCGCCAGCAGCTTGGGTTCCAGGGACCACGAGCAGTACTTC CASSLGSRDHEQYF